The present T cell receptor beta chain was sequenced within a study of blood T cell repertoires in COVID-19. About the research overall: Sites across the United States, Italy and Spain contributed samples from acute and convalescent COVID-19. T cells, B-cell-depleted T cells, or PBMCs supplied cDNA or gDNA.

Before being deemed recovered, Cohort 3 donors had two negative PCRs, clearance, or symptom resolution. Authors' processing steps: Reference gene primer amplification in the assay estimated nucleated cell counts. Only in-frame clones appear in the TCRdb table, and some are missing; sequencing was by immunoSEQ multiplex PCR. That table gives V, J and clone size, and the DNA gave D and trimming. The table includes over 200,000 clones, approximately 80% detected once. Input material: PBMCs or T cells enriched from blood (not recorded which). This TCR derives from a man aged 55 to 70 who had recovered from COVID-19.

The chain's CDR3 is CASSLSRQGAGTEAFF. CDR3 sequence (DNA): TGTGCCAGCAGTTTATCGAGACAGGGGGCAGGGACTGAAGCTTTCTTT. The V and J genes are TRBV27 and TRBJ1-1; 10 positions match TRBD1. There are 16 residues in the CDR3. The germline V gene encodes CDR1 MNHEY and CDR2 SMNVEV (reference sequence). Unmatched junction bases numbered 6, after V lost 0 bases and J lost 5 bases.